One sample yielded the 8 T cell receptor beta chains listed below, sequenced in a study of cytotoxic CD8 clonotypes in ibrutinib-treated CLL. Produced via immunoSEQ multiplex PCR; TCRdb's table is partial and in-frame only. Here the sample spans approximately 140,000 clones, approximately 80% being singletons. This material consisted of PBMCs, taken after 12 months of ibrutinib treatment. All receptors come from a human donor with chronic lymphocytic leukemia.

The rearrangement joins TRBV10-2 to TRBJ2-7; 7 bases match TRBD2. Germline lookup yields CDR1 WSHSY and CDR2 SAAADI. The V and J ends lost 8 bases and 0 bases, in that order; junction bases with no gene match: 10. CDR3 length: 15 residues. The CDR3 DNA sequence: TGCGCCAGCCAGGGTCGGCGGGGGAGCTCCTACGAGCAGTACTTC. This gives the protein CASQGRRGSSYEQYF.

The rearrangement joins TRBV9 to TRBJ2-3, with 7 bases matching TRBD1. From germline, CDR1 is SGDLS and CDR2 YYNGEE. CDR3 size: 15 residues. The V segment lost 2 bases and the J segment 3 bases; nucleotides outside the gene matches: 6. The CDR3 here is CASSVEGAGTDTQYF. The CDR3 DNA follows: TGTGCCAGCAGCGTCGAGGGGGCTGGGACAGATACGCAGTATTTT. Full variable domain (rest looked up from reference TRBV9 and TRBJ2-3): DSGVTQTPKHLITATGQRVTLRCSPRSGDLSVYWYQQSLDQGLQFLIQYYNGEERAKGNILERFSAQQFPDLHSELNLSSLELGDSALYFCASSVEGAGTDTQYFGPGTRLTVL.

The gene calls are TRBV27 and TRBJ2-3; 9 bases are a match to TRBD2. Germline-derived CDR1 and CDR2 are MNHEY and SMNVEV (reference sequence). This CDR3 spans 15 amino acids. Trimming took 2 bases from V and 7 from J; bases not matched to a gene: 7. The CDR3 DNA reads as TGTGCCAGCAGTTTAGCGGCGGGGGGGCCTTATACGCAGTATTTT. Protein product: CASSLAAGGPYTQYF.

The chain is built from TRBV5-1 and TRBJ2-7; possible D gene TRBD2, 6 bases. Germline V gene lookup returns CDR1 SGHRS and CDR2 YFSETQ. Trimming took off 7 bases at V and 0 bases at J, with 20 bases between the two ends. The CDR3 length is 16 residues. The CDR3 nucleotides read TGCGCCAGCTCATCCCCAGGAGGGGTCAGCTCCTACGAGCAGTACTTC. Amino acids: CASSSPGGVSSYEQYF.

This chain uses TRBV13 with TRBJ2-1, with D tentatively TRBD1 (6 bases). V gave up 0 bases and J gave up 4 bases, with 7 bases separating them. CDR1 and CDR2 from the germline V gene are PRHDT and FYEKMQ (reference sequence). The length of the CDR3 is 14 residues. CDR3 sequence: CASSLGQGYNEQFF. Written as DNA, the CDR3 is TGTGCCAGCAGCTTAGGGCAGGGGTACAATGAGCAGTTCTTC.

This sequence joins TRBV5-6 and TRBJ1-5, with unresolved D. CDR1 is SGHDT and CDR2 is YYEEEE in the germline V gene. Trimming took off 0 bases at V and 3 bases at J, with 10 bases between the two ends. The CDR3 length is 15 residues. Here the CDR3 reads CASSLGTAHNQPQHF. As DNA, the CDR3 is TGTGCCAGCAGCTTGGGCACGGCCCACAATCAGCCCCAGCATTTT.

The genes are TRBV4-1 and TRBJ2-5, with no clear D. Germline V lookup: CDR1 MGHRA, CDR2 YSYEKL. CDR3 length: 14 residues. Trimming cost V 1 base and J 4 bases, with 10 bases left between them. CDR3 protein: CASSQVPPRETQYF. The CDR3 DNA follows: TGCGCCAGCAGCCAAGTTCCACCTCGAGAGACCCAGTACTTC.

The V call is TRBV28, the J call TRBJ1-2, with a possible D match to TRBD1 (6 bases). Germline V lookup: CDR1 MDHEN, CDR2 SYDVKM. V was pared by 4 bases and J by 4 bases, with 10 bases between. The CDR3 is 13 amino acids. CDR3 DNA sequence: TGTGCCAGCAGTTCCGGACAGCCCTATGGCTACACCTTC. Its translation: CASSSGQPYGYTF.